This T cell receptor beta chain is from a study of blood T cell repertoires in COVID-19. Study summary: PBMCs, B-cell-depleted T cells, or T cells were the source of the cDNA or gDNA that made up the material.

As originally analysed: Amplification from reference gene primers served as the basis for estimated nucleated cell counts. Data came from immunoSEQ multiplex PCR; TCRdb stores just in-frame clones and leaves some out. V and J calls and clone size are given by that table; D and trimming were obtained from the DNA. Of around 84,000 clones listed, approximately 82% are singletons. This CDR3 has 15 residues. The germline CDR1 and CDR2 sequences are WSHSY and SAAADI. V was pared by 8 bases and J by 7 bases, with 11 bases of the junction left unmatched. The chain combines TRBV10-2 with TRBJ2-3, with TRBD2 identical over 11 bases. Sample: peripheral blood. This receptor was taken from an older man with active or convalescent COVID-19. This CDR3 is CASGPGLAALNTQYF. The CDR3 DNA reads as TGCGCCAGCGGACCGGGACTAGCGGCGCTTAATACGCAGTATTTT.